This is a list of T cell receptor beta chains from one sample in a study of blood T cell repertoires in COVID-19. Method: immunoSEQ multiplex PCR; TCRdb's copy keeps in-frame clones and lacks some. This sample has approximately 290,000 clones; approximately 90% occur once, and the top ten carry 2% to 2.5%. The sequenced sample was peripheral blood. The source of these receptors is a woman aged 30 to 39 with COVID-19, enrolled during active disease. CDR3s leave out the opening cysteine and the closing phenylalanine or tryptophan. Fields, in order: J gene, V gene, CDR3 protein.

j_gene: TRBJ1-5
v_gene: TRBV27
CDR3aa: ASSLFGTGQEQPQH

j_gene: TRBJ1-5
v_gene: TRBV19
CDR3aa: ASSTPQVEPQH

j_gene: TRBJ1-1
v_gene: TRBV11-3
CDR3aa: ASSLSVNTEAF

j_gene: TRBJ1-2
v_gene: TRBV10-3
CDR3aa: AISVTGDGYGYT

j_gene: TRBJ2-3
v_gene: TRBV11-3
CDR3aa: ASSLGTSGSTDTQY

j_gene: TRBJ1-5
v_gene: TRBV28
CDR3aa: AASARGDQPQH

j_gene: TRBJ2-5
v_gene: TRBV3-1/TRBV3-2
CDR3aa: ASSQGQIQETQY

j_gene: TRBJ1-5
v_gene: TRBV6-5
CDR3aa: ASSQDRGNQPQH

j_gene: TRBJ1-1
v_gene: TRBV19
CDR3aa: ASSFRQDTEAF

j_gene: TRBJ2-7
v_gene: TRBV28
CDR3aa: ASSSMPGQGYEQY

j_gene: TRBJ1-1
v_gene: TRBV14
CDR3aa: ASSPPSSGLAEAF

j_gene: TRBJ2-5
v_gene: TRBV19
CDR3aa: ASSITGNQETQY

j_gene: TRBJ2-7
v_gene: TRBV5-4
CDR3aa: ASSSSRGPYNYEQY

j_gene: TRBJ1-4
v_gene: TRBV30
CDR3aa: AVATPTNEKLF

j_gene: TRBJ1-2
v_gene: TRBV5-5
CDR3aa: ASSAHSYGYT

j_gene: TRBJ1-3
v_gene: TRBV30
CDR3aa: AWMAGAGNTIY

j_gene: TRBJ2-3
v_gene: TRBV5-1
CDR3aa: ASTRTSQPADTQY

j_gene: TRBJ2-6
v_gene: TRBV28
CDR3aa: ASSLPGSGANVLT

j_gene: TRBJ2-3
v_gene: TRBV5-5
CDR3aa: ASRAGTSGSYTQY

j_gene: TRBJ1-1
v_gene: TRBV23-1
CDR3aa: ASSPGRYMNTEAF

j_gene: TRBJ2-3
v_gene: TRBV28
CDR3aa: ASSPRLALLSDTQY

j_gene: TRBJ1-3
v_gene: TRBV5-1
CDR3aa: ASSSGGVTGGGNTIY

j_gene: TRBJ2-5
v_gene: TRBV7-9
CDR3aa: ASSSMGTGNQETQY

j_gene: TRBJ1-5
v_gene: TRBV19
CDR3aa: ASSMARSTGSNQPQH

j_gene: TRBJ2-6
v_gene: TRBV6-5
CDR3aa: ASSYSRYSGANVLT

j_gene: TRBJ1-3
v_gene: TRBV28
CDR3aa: ASSFSGDRGNTIY

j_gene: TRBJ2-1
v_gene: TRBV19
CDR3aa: ASSIDRRSNEQF

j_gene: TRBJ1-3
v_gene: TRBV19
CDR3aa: ASNSRAFSGNTIY

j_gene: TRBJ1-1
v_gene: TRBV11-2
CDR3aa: ASSSLQGVNTEAF